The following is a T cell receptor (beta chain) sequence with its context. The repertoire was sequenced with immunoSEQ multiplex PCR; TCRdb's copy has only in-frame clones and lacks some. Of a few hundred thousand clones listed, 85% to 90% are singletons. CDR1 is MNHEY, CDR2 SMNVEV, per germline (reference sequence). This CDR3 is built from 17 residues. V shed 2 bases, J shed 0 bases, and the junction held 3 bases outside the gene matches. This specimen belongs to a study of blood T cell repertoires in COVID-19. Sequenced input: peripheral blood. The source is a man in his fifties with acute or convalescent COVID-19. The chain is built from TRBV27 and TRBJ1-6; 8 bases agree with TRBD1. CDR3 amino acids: CASSLRQGSSYNSPLHF. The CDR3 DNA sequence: TGTGCCAGCAGTTTAAGACAGGGGAGCTCCTATAATTCACCCCTCCACTTT.